The present TCR beta chain was sequenced within a study of early T cells in non-severe SARS-CoV-2 infection. Overall study: Sequencing of bulk RNA from unsorted whole blood was done, without chain pairing. Study-wide results and caveats: Missing private and CD4 specificities, VDJdb matching favored anti-spike CD8 responses.

Individual cDNA molecules carried attached unique molecular identifiers. TCRdb fed the 5' RACE reads into MiXCR, producing one record per CDR3 protein. The sample has around 67,000 distinct CDR3 sequences, about 11% seen once; the top ten hold roughly 6%. This clonotype has just a few counts. The antigen is unknown. This CDR3 comprises 15 residues. Deletions cut 0 bases from V and 3 bases from J, with 11 bases between. Germline V gene sequence: CDR1 KGHSH, CDR2 LQKENI. Specimen: whole blood. The source is an adult who was a healthcare worker with PCR-confirmed SARS-CoV-2 infection or an uninfected control (not recorded which). The chain is built from TRBV18 and TRBJ1-1; D not resolved. In nucleotides, the CDR3 is TGTGCCAGCTCACCACCGTATGGCAGGCACACTGAAGCTTTCTTT. Amino acid sequence: CASSPPYGRHTEAFF. The full variable domain, completed using reference TRBV18 and TRBJ1-1, is NAGVMQNPRHLVRRRGQEARLRCSPMKGHSHVYWYRQLPEEGLKFMVYLQKENIIDESGMPKERFSAEFPKEGPSILRIQQVVRGDSAAYFCASSPPYGRHTEAFFGQGTRLTVV.